Here is one T cell receptor beta chain with its context. Its antigen specificity is not known. One base away there is no much larger clone; base qualities are not given. CDR1 and CDR2, looked up from the germline V gene, are SGHTA and FQGNSA. Trimming costs V 5 bases and J 3 bases, and their ends lie 16 bases apart. Counted from cysteine to phenylalanine, this CDR3 has 16 amino acids. Just the 48-base CDR3 DNA is kept, in frame starting at base 1. The method behind the library was 5' RACE. For sequencing, an Illumina HiSeq 2500 was employed. A second PCR of about 6 to 11 cycles was run with a J-beta primer mix and a sample-barcoded 5' primer. A unique molecular identifier was introduced onto each TCR beta cDNA molecule by a template-switch 5' adaptor carrying 12 random nucleotides. At least 3 million CDR3-containing paired-end reads were obtained from each sample. First-strand cDNA synthesis was performed from all RNA using the Mint cDNA synthesis kit, with priming by a TRBC-specific oligonucleotide. All cDNA was treated with uracil-DNA glycosylase and then went through a first 18-cycle PCR with the universal primers M1SS and BC2_uni_R. The published analysis was carried out like this. Each sample was normalized by randomly selecting 1 million high-quality reads, each carrying a distinct molecular identifier. Reads sharing molecular identifiers were discarded rather than binned into consensus sequences. CDR3 identification, clonotype clustering and error correction used MiTCR with a Q25 quality threshold and the strictest error-elimination algorithm. Lower-bound total TCR beta diversity was estimated with a nonparametric unseen species model using Euler transformation. Clones were called with MiXCR by TCRdb after fastp trimmed the public reads at Q25, and only in-frame beta chains were retained. One record per CDR3 amino acid sequence lists the most common genes and DNA. TCRdb's processing, not the study's, gives the V and J calls here. This sample lists roughly 730,000 distinct CDR3 sequences; 45% to 70% were detected once. In total, the top ten clones hold approximately 24% of the sample.

This sample was included in a study of blood T cells in healthy people across ages (dated by TCRdb to 2015 to 2017). With regard to the full study: In model experiments, template switching captured about one uniquely barcoded TCR beta cDNA molecule for every two T cells. The study measured age-related changes in TCR beta repertoire diversity using deep sequencing normalized with unique cDNA molecular identifiers. The donors were divided into four age groups: young (average 16 years), middle-aged (over 35), aged (about 60) and long-lived (roughly 82). Donors of different ages were randomly distributed across sequencing lanes to avoid experimental bias. The study analyzed two additional independent replicas of 1 million unique cDNA reads from the same blood draw for two donors, one aged 18 to 30 and one aged 80 or older. What the research found in general, with its limitations: Since profiling was done on bulk unsorted PBMCs, naive and antigen-experienced compartments could not be conclusively compared. Estimates of total diversity based on one million sequenced T cells were regarded as lower bounds and as underestimates. The percentage of naive T cells measured by flow cytometry correlated strongly with observed TCR beta diversity. Because the CMV infection status of the donors was unknown, age-related changes in expanded clonotypes may potentially have been confounded. Observed TCR beta diversity per million T cells fell roughly linearly with age, and a significant reduction was already apparent by age around 40. Compared with the aged group, the long-lived group had more naive CD4+ T cells, fewer expanded clones and increased TCR diversity, a pattern suggesting age selection.

Donors were approximately 42 systemically healthy Caucasian individuals from Russia aged roughly 6 to 95 years. About 10 milliliters of peripheral blood were collected from each donor into EDTA-treated Vacutainer tubes. PBMCs were isolated by Ficoll-Paque density-gradient centrifugation, with at least 6.5 million obtained per sample. Trizol reagent was used to extract total RNA from the PBMCs, yielding at least 5.5 micrograms per sample. For every donor, an aliquot of PBMCs went through flow cytometry to measure the percentages of naive CD45RAhigh/CD27high T cells. This TCR derives from a man aged 35 to 55 in good health. The sample comprised blood. The sequence is built from TRBV7-2 and TRBJ1-4; the D gene is perhaps TRBD1, from 5 matching bases. This receptor has the CDR3 CASSLDSGTSNEKLFF. The nucleotide sequence reads as follows: TGTGCCAGCAGCCTCGACTCCGGGACGTCTAATGAAAAACTGTTTTTT. Full variable domain (CDR3 extended with the reference TRBV7-2 and TRBJ1-4 proteins): GAGVSQSPSNKVTEKGKDVELRCDPISGHTALYWYRQSLGQGLEFLIYFQGNSAPDKSGLPSDRFSAERTGGSVSTLTIQRTQQEDSAVYLCASSLDSGTSNEKLFFGSGTQLSVL.